This entry is about one TCR beta chain. The antigen remains undetermined. The CDR3 spans 18 residues. Losses at the gene ends were 2 bases for V and 0 bases for J; bases not matched to a gene: 5. The germline V gene encodes CDR1 SGHRS and CDR2 YFSETQ. This specimen belongs to a study of CD4 T cells in relation to SARS-CoV-2 and coronaviruses. The unexposed donors gave CD4+ T cells in 2011-2018, prior to COVID-19. Isolation of CD4+ T cells took place after nine to ten days in culture. The data were produced by immunoSEQ multiplex PCR, yet TCRdb's version contains in-frame clones alone and is incomplete. The sample contains fewer than 25,000 clones, around 68% of which appear only once.

The J gene is TRBJ2-6, the V gene TRBV5-1; 10 nucleotides agree with TRBD2. The sample comprised CD4+ T cells from PBMCs, cultured in vitro. The origin of this receptor is a human donor in good health. The CDR3 reads CASSFHSGGGSGANVLTF. The CDR3, as DNA: TGCGCCAGCAGCTTCCACAGCGGGGGGGGCTCTGGGGCCAACGTCCTGACTTTC.